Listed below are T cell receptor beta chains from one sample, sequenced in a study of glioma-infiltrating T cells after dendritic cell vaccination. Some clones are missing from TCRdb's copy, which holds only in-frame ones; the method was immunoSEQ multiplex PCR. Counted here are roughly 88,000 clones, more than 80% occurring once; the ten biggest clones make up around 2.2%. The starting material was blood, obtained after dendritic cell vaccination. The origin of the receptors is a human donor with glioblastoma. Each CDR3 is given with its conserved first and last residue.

CDR3 protein: CASLGLVGNQPQHF; J gene: TRBJ1-5; V gene: TRBV19
CDR3 protein: CASSPGGASSYEQYF; J gene: TRBJ2-7; V gene: TRBV5-1
CDR3 protein: CASSQGRQGKSNYGYTF; J gene: TRBJ1-2; V gene: TRBV4-1
CDR3 protein: CAWSVRTAGGNQPQHF; J gene: TRBJ1-5; V gene: TRBV30
CDR3 protein: CASSGGRGQSSYEQYF; J gene: TRBJ2-7; V gene: TRBV5-4
CDR3 protein: CASSLGGGRRAKNIQYF; J gene: TRBJ2-4; V gene: TRBV11-2
CDR3 protein: CASGTGQMREQYF; J gene: TRBJ2-7; V gene: TRBV5-1
CDR3 protein: CARMPVNYGYTF; J gene: TRBJ1-2; V gene: TRBV7-5
CDR3 protein: CASSATGGAGGYTF; J gene: TRBJ1-2; V gene: TRBV7-9
CDR3 protein: CASSGRGGNTEAFF; J gene: TRBJ1-1; V gene: TRBV10-2
CDR3 protein: CASASGVFGTQYF; J gene: TRBJ2-5; V gene: TRBV2
CDR3 protein: CASSVVSRWESHEQFF; J gene: TRBJ2-1; V gene: TRBV9
CDR3 protein: CASGDREVQPQHF; J gene: TRBJ1-5; V gene: TRBV4-1
CDR3 protein: CASSLVRGKDTEAFF; J gene: TRBJ1-1; V gene: TRBV5-1
CDR3 protein: CASTLGGALLHEQYF; J gene: TRBJ2-7; V gene: TRBV27
CDR3 protein: CASHPAGYSDYGYTF; J gene: TRBJ1-2; V gene: TRBV18
CDR3 protein: CSVKRAGASYNEQFF; J gene: TRBJ2-1; V gene: TRBV29-1
CDR3 protein: CASSLPDRDYTF; J gene: TRBJ1-2; V gene: TRBV7-9
CDR3 protein: CASSQTGRDEKLFF; J gene: TRBJ1-4; V gene: TRBV9
CDR3 protein: CASHSLDSGANVLTF; J gene: TRBJ2-6; V gene: TRBV2
CDR3 protein: CASSLDFGGIRPGSEETQYF; J gene: TRBJ2-5; V gene: TRBV11-2